This record concerns one T cell receptor (beta chain) sequence. This entry belongs to a study of response to subunit inactivated influenza vaccine. MiXCR, run by TCRdb on the RT-PCR reads, gives a single entry per CDR3 protein. The sample contains 500,000 to 550,000 distinct CDR3 sequences, around 21% of which appear only once. A further study also used this sample, focusing on T cells expressing NK-cell markers. This second study notes: 5'RACE template switching built TCR beta cDNA with unique molecular identifiers. HCMV seropositivity marked seven of the eight sequenced donors; one was seronegative. Alpha-beta TCR T cells were the sole sorting target in several experiments, owing to an anti-gamma-delta TCR antibody. Of the CD8+ T cell pool in several donors, roughly 1.0-8% was accounted for by dominant NKG2C+ clonotypes. Dominance of the CD3+CD56-NKG2C+ fraction by these clonotypes also held in several donors.

The sample here was CD4+ T cells sorted from PBMCs, taken about 11 days after vaccination. This clonotype was obtained from a man between 45 and 60 years old who received an inactivated influenza vaccine.

This CDR3 is CASGAGYNGELFF. The CDR3 DNA is TGTGCCAGCGGCGCAGGGTACAACGGGGAGCTGTTTTTT. The chain has TRBV12-3 or TRBV12-4 and TRBJ2-2; tentative D call: TRBD1 (5 bases). Trimming took off 8 bases at V and 7 bases at J, with 14 bases between the two ends. The CDR3 runs 13 residues.